Below, 8 T cell receptor beta chains from the same sample are listed, as sequenced in a study of lung T cells in sarcoidosis with Löfgren's syndrome. TCRdb analysed the reads with MiXCR anew, one entry per CDR3 protein. The table includes roughly 63,000 distinct CDR3 sequences, 21% detected once. Sequences were obtained from CD4+ T cells from PBMCs. These TCRs come from a human donor with sarcoidosis (Löfgren's syndrome or another form), or a control subject (not recorded which).

Points on this clonotype: This may come from a read error, since a much larger clone is one base off. The V and J genes are TRBV6-2 or TRBV6-3 and TRBJ1-2; no clear D. This CDR3 spans 13 amino acids. CDR1 MNHEY and CDR2 SVGEGT come from the germline V gene. The CDR3 reads CVSSSIGLYGYTF. In DNA form, the CDR3 reads TGTGTCAGCAGTTCCATAGGACTCTATGGCTACACCTTC.

Judged by abundance, this clonotype is medium-sized. The chain has TRBV27 and TRBJ2-1; D call uncertain. The V gene lost 10 bases and the J gene lost 5 bases, with 3 bases spanning the gap. The CDR3 has 9 residues. Per germline, CDR1 MNHEY and CDR2 SMNVEV (reference sequence). DNA for the CDR3: TGTGCCACCCACAATGAGCAGTTCTTC. Its protein is CATHNEQFF.

This clonotype came up a few times. The CDR3 loop is CASSRGQPGNQPQHF. CDR3 DNA sequence: TGTGCCAGTAGCCGCGGACAGCCGGGGAATCAGCCCCAGCATTTT. The rearrangement uses TRBV19 and TRBJ1-5; possibly TRBD1 for D (6 bases). The V end was cut by 6 bases, the J end by 4 bases, with 16 bases between. The germline CDR1 and CDR2 sequences are LNHDA and SQIVND (reference sequence). The CDR3 length is 15 residues.

This clonotype was seen repeatedly, ten times or more. This sequence joins TRBV10-3 and TRBJ2-3; D not resolved. Germline V gene sequence: CDR1 ENHRY, CDR2 SYGVKD. Trimming removed 4 bases at V and 6 bases at J, with 5 bases between. The CDR3 is 11 residues long. The DNA of the CDR3 is TGTGCCATCAGTGTCGGGGATACGCAGTATTTT. As protein: CAISVGDTQYF.

This clonotype showed up many times. This sequence joins TRBV6-1 and TRBJ2-7; 11 nucleotides line up with TRBD1. V trimming: 6 bases; J trimming: 3 bases; junction bases outside the gene matches: 7. This CDR3 spans 15 amino acids. In germline, CDR1 is MNHNS, CDR2 SASEGT. In nucleotides, the CDR3 is TGTGCCAGCAGCAACCCCGGGACAGGGGGCTACGAGCAGTACGTC. Amino acid sequence: CASSNPGTGGYEQYV.

In the case of this clonotype: This clone may be a read error of a much larger clone one base away. The V call is TRBV12-3 or TRBV12-4, the J call TRBJ1-5; D ambiguous. The CDR3 is 13 amino acids. CDR3 in amino acids: CASSSRSNQPRHF. In nucleotides, the CDR3 is TGTGCCAGCAGTTCGAGAAGCAATCAGCCCCGGCATTTT.

This clonotype was seen ten or more times. The genes are TRBV28 and TRBJ1-6; no definite D call. The V end was cut by 3 bases, the J end by 2 bases, with 2 bases between. The length of the CDR3 is 13 residues. Germline CDR1 is MDHEN and CDR2 is SYDVKM. CDR3 coding DNA: TGTGCCAGCAGTTTCCCCTATAATTCACCCCTCCACTTT. It codes for CASSFPYNSPLHF.

This clonotype was found many times. J is TRBJ2-7 and V is TRBV28; D is unclear. Trimming left V 6 bases short and J 2 bases short, with 11 bases between. The CDR3 consists of 13 residues. CDR1 is MDHEN and CDR2 is SYDVKM in the germline V gene. Here the CDR3 DNA reads TGTGCCAGCAGACCCAGCCACCCCTACGAGCAGTACTTC. Amino acids: CASRPSHPYEQYF.